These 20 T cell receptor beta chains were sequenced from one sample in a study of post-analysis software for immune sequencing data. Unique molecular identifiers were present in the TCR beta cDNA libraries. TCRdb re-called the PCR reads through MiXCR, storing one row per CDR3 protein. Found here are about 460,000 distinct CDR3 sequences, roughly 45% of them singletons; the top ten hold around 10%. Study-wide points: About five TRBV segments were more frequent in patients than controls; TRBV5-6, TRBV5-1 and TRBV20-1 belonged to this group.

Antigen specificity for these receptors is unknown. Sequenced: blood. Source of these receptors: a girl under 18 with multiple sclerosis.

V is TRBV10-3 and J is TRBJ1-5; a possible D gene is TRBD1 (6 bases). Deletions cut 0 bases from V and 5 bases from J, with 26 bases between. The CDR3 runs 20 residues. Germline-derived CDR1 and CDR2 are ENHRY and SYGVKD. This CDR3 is CAISESGGGLRDNRHQPQHF. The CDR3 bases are TGTGCCATCAGTGAGTCGGGGGGGGGCTTAAGGGACAACCGGCATCAGCCCCAGCATTTT.

CDR3 coding DNA: TGTGCCAGCAGTTTCGGGGGGACCGGGGAGCTGTTTTTT. This codes for CASSFGGTGELFF. The gene calls are TRBV28 and TRBJ2-2; 7 bases align to TRBD2. The CDR3 length is 13 residues. The germline V gene has CDR1 MDHEN and CDR2 SYDVKM. The trim removed 3 bases at V and 5 bases at J, leaving 0 bases unmatched.

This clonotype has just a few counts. The DNA of the CDR3 is TGTGCCAGCAGTTACCCCCGACTAGCGGGAGGGGGGACCCAGTACTTC. Translation: CASSYPRLAGGGTQYF. The rearrangement uses TRBV6-6 and TRBJ2-5, with 14 bases lining up with TRBD2. Per the germline V gene, CDR1 is MNHNY and CDR2 is SVGAGI (reference sequence). The CDR3 contains 16 residues. The V segment lost 2 bases and the J segment 7 bases; nucleotides outside the gene matches: 6.

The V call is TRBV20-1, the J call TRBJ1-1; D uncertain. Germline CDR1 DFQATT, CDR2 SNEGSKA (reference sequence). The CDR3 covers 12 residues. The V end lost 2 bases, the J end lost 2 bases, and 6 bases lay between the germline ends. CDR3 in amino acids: CSARSGNTEAFF. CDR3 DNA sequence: TGCAGTGCTAGATCGGGAAACACTGAAGCTTTCTTT.

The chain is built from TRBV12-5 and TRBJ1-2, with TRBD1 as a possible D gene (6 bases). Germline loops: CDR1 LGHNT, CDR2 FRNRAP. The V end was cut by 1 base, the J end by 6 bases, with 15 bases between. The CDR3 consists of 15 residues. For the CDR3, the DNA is TGTGCTAGTGGTTTGGACACGGGGGGCGTGGATGGCTACACCTTC. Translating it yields CASGLDTGGVDGYTF.

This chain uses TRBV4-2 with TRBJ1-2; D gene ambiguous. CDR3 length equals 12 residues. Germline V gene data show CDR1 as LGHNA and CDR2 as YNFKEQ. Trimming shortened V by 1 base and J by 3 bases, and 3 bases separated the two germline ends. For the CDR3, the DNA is TGTGCCAGCAGCCAAGCCCACTATGGCTACACCTTC. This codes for CASSQAHYGYTF.

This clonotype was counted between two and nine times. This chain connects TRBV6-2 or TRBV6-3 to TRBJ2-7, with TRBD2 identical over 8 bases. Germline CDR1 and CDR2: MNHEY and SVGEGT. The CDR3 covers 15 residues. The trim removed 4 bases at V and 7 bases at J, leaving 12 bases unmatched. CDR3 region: CASSSSGRFPGEQYF. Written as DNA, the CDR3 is TGTGCCAGCAGTTCGAGCGGGAGATTTCCGGGAGAGCAGTACTTC.

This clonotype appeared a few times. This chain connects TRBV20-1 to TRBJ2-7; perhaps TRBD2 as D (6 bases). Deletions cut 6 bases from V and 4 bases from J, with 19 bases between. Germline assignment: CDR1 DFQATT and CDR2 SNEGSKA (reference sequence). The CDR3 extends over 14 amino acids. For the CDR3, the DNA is TGCAGTGCACCAAGGAGACTAGGTGGTTACGAGCAGTACTTC. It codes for CSAPRRLGGYEQYF.

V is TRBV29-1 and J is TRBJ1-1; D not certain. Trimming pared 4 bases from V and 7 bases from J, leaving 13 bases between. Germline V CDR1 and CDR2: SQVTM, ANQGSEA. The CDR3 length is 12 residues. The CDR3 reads CSVGTSAREAFF. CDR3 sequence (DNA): TGCAGCGTTGGGACTTCGGCCCGTGAAGCTTTCTTT.

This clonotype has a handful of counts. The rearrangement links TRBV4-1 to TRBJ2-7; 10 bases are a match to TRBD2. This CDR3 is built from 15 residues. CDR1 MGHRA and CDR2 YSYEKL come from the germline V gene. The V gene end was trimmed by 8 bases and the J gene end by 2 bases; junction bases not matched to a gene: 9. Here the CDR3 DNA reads TGCGCCAGCCGAATAGCGGGAGGTCACCCCTACGAGCAGTACTTC. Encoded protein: CASRIAGGHPYEQYF.

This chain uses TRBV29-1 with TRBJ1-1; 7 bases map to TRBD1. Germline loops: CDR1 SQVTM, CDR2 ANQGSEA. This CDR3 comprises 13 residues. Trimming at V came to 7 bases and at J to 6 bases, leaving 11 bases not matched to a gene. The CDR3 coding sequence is TGCAGCGCAAGACAGGGAGGATCGGCTGAAGCTTTCTTT. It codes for CSARQGGSAEAFF.

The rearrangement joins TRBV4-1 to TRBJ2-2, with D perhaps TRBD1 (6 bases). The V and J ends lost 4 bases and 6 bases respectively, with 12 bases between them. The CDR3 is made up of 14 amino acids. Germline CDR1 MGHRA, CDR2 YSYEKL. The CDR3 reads CASSLGGVAGELFF. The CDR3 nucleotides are TGCGCCAGCAGCCTAGGGGGAGTTGCCGGGGAGCTGTTTTTT.

The CDR3 loop is CAISESRPRDEQYF. The CDR3 DNA reads as TGTGCCATCAGTGAGTCGAGACCGAGGGACGAGCAGTACTTC. The V and J genes are TRBV10-3 and TRBJ2-7; tentatively, D is TRBD2 (5 bases). V lost 0 bases to trimming and J lost 5 bases, with 11 bases between them. The CDR3 has 14 residues. Germline V gene lookup returns CDR1 ENHRY and CDR2 SYGVKD.

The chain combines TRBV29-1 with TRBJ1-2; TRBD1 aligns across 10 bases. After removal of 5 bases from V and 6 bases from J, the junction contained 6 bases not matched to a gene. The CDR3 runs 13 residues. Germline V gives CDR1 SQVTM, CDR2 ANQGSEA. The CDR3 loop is CSVSRQGAHGYTF. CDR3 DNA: TGCAGCGTTAGCAGACAGGGGGCCCATGGCTACACCTTC.

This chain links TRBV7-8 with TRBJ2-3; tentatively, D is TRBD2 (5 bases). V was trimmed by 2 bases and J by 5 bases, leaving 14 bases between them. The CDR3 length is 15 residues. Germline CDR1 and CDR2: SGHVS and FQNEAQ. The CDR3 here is CASSLRASRGDTQYF. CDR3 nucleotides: TGTGCCAGCAGCTTAAGAGCTAGCAGAGGAGATACGCAGTATTTT.

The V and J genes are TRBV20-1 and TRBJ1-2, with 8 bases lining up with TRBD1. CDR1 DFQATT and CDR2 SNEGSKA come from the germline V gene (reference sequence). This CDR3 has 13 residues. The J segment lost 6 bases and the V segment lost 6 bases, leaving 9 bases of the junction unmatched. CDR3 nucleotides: TGCAGTGCGGGCGGTCAGGGGGCGGATGGCTACACCTTC. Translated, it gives CSAGGQGADGYTF.

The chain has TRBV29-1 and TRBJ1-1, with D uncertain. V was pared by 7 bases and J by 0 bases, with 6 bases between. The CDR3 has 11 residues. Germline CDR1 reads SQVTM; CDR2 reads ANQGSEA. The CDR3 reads CSGELNTEAFF. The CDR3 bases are TGCAGCGGGGAGTTGAACACTGAAGCTTTCTTT.

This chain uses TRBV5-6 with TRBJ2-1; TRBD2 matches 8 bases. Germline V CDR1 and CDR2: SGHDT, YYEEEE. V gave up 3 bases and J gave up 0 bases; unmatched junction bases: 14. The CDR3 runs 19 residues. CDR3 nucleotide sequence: TGTGCCAGCAGCTCGAAGGGGACTAGGGAGCCCAGCTCCTACAATGAGCAGTTCTTC. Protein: CASSSKGTREPSSYNEQFF.

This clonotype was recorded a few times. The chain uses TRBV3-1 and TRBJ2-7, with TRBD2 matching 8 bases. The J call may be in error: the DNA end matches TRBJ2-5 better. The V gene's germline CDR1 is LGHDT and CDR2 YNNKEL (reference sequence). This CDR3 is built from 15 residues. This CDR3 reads CASSPTAAGVETQYF. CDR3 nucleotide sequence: TGTGCCAGCAGCCCGACGGCAGCGGGAGTGGAGACCCAGTACTTC.

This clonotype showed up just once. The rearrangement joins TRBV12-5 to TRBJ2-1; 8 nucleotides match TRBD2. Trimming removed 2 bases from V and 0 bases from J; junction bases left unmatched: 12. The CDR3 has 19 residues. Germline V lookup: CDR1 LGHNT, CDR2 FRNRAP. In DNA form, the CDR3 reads TGTGCTAGTGGTTTGTCCGAGTGGACTAGCCGGAGCTCCTACAATGAGCAGTTCTTC. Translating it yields CASGLSEWTSRSSYNEQFF.